The rows below give T cell receptor beta chains drawn from one sample of a study of early T cells in non-severe SARS-CoV-2 infection. TCRdb fed the 5' RACE reads into MiXCR, producing one record per CDR3 protein. Of around 58,000 distinct CDR3 sequences in the sample, about 8% are singletons; the top ten hold about 10%. This specimen was whole blood, taken at baseline. The receptor source for this set is an adult who was a healthcare worker with PCR-confirmed SARS-CoV-2 infection or an uninfected control (not recorded which). CDR3s include the opening cysteine and the closing phenylalanine or tryptophan. D genes are given only for firm matches. Rows may omit the clone size; those that give it use once, few, many or a size class.

v_gene: TRBV7-3; d_gene: .; j_gene: TRBJ2-5; abundance: few; CDR3nt: TGTGCCAGCAGCTTAACCCCTGCACAGGGAGAGACCCAGTACTTC; CDR3aa: CASSLTPAQGETQYF
v_gene: TRBV28; d_gene: .; j_gene: TRBJ2-7; abundance: .; CDR3nt: TGTGCCAGCAGTCCTCCGCTTGCCCCCGCGGGCGAGCAGTACTTC; CDR3aa: CASSPPLAPAGEQYF
v_gene: TRBV2; d_gene: .; j_gene: TRBJ2-2; abundance: .; CDR3nt: TGTGCCAGCAGTGAAACTAGAAACACCGGGGAGCTGTTTTTT; CDR3aa: CASSETRNTGELFF
v_gene: TRBV4-2; d_gene: TRBD2; j_gene: TRBJ2-7; abundance: few; CDR3nt: TGTGCCAGCAGCCAAGGACTAGCGGGACTAGGCGAGCAGTACTTC; CDR3aa: CASSQGLAGLGEQYF
v_gene: TRBV28; d_gene: .; j_gene: TRBJ2-3; abundance: many; CDR3nt: TGTGCCAGCAGCCAACAAGGATATACGCAGTATTTT; CDR3aa: CASSQQGYTQYF
v_gene: TRBV4-1; d_gene: .; j_gene: TRBJ2-7; abundance: .; CDR3nt: TGCGCCAGCAGCCTGTCAGACAGGCCCCCCTACGAGCAGTACTTC; CDR3aa: CASSLSDRPPYEQYF
v_gene: TRBV5-6; d_gene: .; j_gene: TRBJ1-1; abundance: many; CDR3nt: TGTGCCAGCAGCTCCGGACGGATGAACACTGAAGCTTTCTTT; CDR3aa: CASSSGRMNTEAFF
v_gene: TRBV6-5; d_gene: .; j_gene: TRBJ2-1; abundance: many; CDR3nt: TGTGCCAGCAGTTCCCCACAGCGGACTTACAATGAGCAGTTCTTC; CDR3aa: CASSSPQRTYNEQFF
v_gene: TRBV20-1; d_gene: TRBD1; j_gene: TRBJ1-1; abundance: few; CDR3nt: TGCAGTGCTTTTAGGACAGGGGGCGGTTTCGCTGAAGCTTTCTTT; CDR3aa: CSAFRTGGGFAEAFF
v_gene: TRBV5-4; d_gene: .; j_gene: TRBJ2-3; abundance: many; CDR3nt: TGTGCCAGCAGCTTACGGGCTAGCACAGATACGCAGTATTTT; CDR3aa: CASSLRASTDTQYF
v_gene: TRBV29-1; d_gene: .; j_gene: TRBJ1-4; abundance: many; CDR3nt: TGCAGCGGTACAGAGGCAACTAATGAAAAACTGTTTTTT; CDR3aa: CSGTEATNEKLFF
v_gene: TRBV10-3; d_gene: .; j_gene: TRBJ1-1; abundance: few; CDR3nt: TGTGCCATCGGAACGGGGGGCACTGAAGCTTTCTTT; CDR3aa: CAIGTGGTEAFF
v_gene: TRBV6-5; d_gene: TRBD1; j_gene: TRBJ2-7; abundance: .; CDR3nt: TGTGCCAGCAGTTATGCGGGACAGGGTAACTCCGAGCAGTACTTC; CDR3aa: CASSYAGQGNSEQYF
v_gene: TRBV5-1; d_gene: .; j_gene: TRBJ2-2; abundance: few; CDR3nt: TGCGCCAGCGCTATGACAGTGGACCACAGCGGGGAGCTGTTTTTT; CDR3aa: CASAMTVDHSGELFF
v_gene: TRBV14; d_gene: TRBD1; j_gene: TRBJ2-1; abundance: .; CDR3nt: TGTGCCAGCAGCCCTCGTAGGGGGCTTATTTACAATGAGCAGTTCTTC; CDR3aa: CASSPRRGLIYNEQFF
v_gene: TRBV4-1; d_gene: .; j_gene: TRBJ1-2; abundance: many; CDR3nt: TGCGCCAGCAGCCAAGTGGGCAGAACAAACTATGGCTACACCTTC; CDR3aa: CASSQVGRTNYGYTF
v_gene: TRBV6-1; d_gene: .; j_gene: TRBJ2-1; abundance: few; CDR3nt: TGTGCCAGCAGTGACAACCCGTTAGATGAGCAGTTCTTC; CDR3aa: CASSDNPLDEQFF
v_gene: TRBV15; d_gene: .; j_gene: TRBJ2-1; abundance: .; CDR3nt: TGTGCCACCAGCAGAGTGAGTTCGCGGTTTTTCTCCTACAATGAGCAGTTCTTC; CDR3aa: CATSRVSSRFFSYNEQFF
v_gene: TRBV28; d_gene: .; j_gene: TRBJ2-1; abundance: few; CDR3nt: TGTGCCAGCAGTTTAGGGGGGACAGAGCAGTTCTTC; CDR3aa: CASSLGGTEQFF
v_gene: TRBV7-9; d_gene: .; j_gene: TRBJ2-7; abundance: few; CDR3nt: TGTGCCAGCAGCAGCAAGGGTAGCTCCTACGAGCAGTACTTC; CDR3aa: CASSSKGSSYEQYF